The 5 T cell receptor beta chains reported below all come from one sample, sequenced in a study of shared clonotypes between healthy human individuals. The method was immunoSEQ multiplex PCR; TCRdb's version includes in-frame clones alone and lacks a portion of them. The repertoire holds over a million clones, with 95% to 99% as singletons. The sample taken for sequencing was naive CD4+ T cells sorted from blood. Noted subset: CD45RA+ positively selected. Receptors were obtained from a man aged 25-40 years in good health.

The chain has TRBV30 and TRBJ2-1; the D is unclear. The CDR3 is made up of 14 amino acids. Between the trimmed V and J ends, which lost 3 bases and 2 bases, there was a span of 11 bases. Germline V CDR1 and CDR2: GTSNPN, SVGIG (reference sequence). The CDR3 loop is CAWRISSTYNEQFF. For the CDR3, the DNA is TGTGCCTGGAGAATATCAAGCACCTACAATGAGCAGTTCTTC.

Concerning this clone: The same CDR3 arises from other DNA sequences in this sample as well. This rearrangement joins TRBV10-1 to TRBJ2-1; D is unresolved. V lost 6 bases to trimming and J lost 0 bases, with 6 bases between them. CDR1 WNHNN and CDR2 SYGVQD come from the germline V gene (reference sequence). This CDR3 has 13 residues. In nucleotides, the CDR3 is TGCGCCAGCAGCGAGAGCTCCTACAATGAGCAGTTCTTC. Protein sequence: CASSESSYNEQFF.

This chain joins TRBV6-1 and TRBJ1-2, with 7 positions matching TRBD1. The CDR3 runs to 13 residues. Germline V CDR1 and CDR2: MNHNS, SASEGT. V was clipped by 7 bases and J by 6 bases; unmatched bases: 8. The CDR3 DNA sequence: TGTGCCAGCAATCCGACAGGGTCGGATGGCTACACCTTC. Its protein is CASNPTGSDGYTF.

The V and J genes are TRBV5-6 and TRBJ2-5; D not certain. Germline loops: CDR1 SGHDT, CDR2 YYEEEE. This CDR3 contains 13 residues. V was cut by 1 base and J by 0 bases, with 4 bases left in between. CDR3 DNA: TGTGCCAGCAGCTTGTACGACCAAGAGACCCAGTACTTC. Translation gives CASSLYDQETQYF.

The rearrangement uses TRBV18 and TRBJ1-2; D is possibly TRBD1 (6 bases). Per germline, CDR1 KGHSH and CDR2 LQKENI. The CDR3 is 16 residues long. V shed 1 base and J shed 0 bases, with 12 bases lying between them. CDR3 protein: CASSPLKGGPNYGYTF. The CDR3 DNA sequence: TGTGCCAGCTCACCACTAAAGGGGGGACCTAACTATGGCTACACCTTC.